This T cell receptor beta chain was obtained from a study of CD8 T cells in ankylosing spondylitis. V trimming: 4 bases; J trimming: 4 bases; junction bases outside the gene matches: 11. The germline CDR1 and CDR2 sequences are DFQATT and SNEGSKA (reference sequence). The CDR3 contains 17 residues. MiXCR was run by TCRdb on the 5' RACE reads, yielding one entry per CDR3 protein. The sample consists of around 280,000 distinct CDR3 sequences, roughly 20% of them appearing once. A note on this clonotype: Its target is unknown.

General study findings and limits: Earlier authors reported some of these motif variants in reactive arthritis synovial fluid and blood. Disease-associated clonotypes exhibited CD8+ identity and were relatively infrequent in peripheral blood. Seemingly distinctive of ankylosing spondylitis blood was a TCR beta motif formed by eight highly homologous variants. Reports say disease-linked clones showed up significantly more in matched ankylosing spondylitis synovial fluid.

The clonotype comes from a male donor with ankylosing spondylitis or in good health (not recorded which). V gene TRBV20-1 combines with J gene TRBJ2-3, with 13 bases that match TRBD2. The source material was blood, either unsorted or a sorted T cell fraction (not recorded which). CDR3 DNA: TGCAGTGCTAACTCCCAACTAGCGGGGGGGCGAGCAGATACGCAGTATTTT. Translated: CSANSQLAGGRADTQYF.